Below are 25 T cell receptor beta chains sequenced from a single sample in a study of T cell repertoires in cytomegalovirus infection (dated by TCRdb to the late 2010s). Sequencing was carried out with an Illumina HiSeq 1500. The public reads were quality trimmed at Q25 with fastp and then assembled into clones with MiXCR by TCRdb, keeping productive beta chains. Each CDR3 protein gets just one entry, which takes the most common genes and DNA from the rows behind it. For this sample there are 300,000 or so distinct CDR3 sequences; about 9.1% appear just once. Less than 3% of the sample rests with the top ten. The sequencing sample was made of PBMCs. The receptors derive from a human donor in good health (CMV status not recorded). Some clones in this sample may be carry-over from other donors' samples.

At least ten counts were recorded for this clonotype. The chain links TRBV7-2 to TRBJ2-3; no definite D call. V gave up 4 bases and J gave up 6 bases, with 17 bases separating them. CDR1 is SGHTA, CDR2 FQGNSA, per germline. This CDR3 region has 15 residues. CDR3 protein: CASSWVRTLGDTQYF. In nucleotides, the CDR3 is TGTGCCAGCAGCTGGGTGCGGACCCTCGGGGATACGCAGTATTTT. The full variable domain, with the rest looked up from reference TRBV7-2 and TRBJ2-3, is GAGVSQSPSNKVTEKGKDVELRCDPISGHTALYWYRQSLGQGLEFLIYFQGNSAPDKSGLPSDRFSAERTGGSVSTLTIQRTQQEDSAVYLCASSWVRTLGDTQYFGPGTRLTVL.

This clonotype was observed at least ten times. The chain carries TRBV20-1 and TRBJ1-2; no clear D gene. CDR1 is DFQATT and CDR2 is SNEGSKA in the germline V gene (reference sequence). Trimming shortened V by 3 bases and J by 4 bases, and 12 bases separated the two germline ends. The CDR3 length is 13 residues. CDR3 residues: CSARTGIGYGYTF. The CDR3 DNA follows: TGCAGTGCTAGGACGGGTATCGGCTATGGCTACACCTTC.

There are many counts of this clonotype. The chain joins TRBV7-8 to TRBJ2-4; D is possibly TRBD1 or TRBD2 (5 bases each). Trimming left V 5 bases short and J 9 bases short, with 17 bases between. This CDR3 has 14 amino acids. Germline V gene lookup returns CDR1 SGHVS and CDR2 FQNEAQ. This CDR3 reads CASSHRDQPSIQYF. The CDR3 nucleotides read TGTGCCAGCAGCCACCGGGACCAGCCTAGCATTCAGTACTTC.

DNA for the CDR3: TGTGCCACCAGTGATTTGTTGGGGACCCAGCATTTT. It translates to CATSDLLGTQHF. The chain combines TRBV24-1 with TRBJ1-5; D is unclear. The V gene's germline CDR1 is KGHDR and CDR2 SFDVKD. V was pared by 0 bases and J by 11 bases, with 7 bases between. CDR3 length: 12 residues.

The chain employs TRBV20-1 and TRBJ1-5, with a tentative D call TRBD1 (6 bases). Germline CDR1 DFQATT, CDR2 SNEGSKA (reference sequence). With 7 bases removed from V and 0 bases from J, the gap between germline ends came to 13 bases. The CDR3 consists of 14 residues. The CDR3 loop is CSVQGWDSNQPQHF. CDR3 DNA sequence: TGCAGTGTCCAGGGGTGGGATAGCAATCAGCCCCAGCATTTT.

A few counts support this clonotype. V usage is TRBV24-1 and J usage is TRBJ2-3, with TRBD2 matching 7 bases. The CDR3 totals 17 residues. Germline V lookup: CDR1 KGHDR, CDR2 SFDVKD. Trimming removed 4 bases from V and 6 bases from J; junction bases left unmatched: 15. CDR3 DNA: TGTGCCACCAGTGACTCCGGCAGCGGGACGGCAGGCGATACGCAGTATTTT. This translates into CATSDSGSGTAGDTQYF.

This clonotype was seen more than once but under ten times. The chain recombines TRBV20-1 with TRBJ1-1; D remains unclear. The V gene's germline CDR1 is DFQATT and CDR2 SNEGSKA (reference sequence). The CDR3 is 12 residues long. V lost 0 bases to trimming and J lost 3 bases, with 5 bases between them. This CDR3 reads CSARDADTEAFF. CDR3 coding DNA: TGCAGTGCTAGAGATGCGGACACTGAAGCTTTCTTT.

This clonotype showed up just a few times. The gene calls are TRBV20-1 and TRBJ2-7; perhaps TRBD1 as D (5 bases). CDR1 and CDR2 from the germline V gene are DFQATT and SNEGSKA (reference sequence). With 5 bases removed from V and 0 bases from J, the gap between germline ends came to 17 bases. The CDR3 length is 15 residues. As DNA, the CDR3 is TGCAGTGCTCCCCCGACAGCGTCGAGCTCCTACGAGCAGTACTTC. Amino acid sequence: CSAPPTASSSYEQYF.

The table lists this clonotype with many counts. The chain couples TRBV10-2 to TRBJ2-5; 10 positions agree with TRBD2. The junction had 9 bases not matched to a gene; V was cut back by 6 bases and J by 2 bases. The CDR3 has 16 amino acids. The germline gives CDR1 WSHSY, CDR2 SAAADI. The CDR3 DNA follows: TGCGCCAGCAGAAGGACTAGCGGTTATAATCAAGAGACCCAGTACTTC. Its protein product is CASRRTSGYNQETQYF.

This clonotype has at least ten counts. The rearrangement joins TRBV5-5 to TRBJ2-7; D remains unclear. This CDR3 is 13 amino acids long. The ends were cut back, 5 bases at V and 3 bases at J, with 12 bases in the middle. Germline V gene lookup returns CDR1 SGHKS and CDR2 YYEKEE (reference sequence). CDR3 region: CASSLTYHYEQYF. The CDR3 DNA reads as TGTGCCAGCAGTTTGACATACCACTACGAGCAGTACTTC.

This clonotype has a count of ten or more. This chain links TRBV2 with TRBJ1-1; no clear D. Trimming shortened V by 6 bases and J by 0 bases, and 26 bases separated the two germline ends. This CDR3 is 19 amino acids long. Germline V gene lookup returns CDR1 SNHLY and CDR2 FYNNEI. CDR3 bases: TGTGCCAGCAGCGCCGGCCGGGTCCTCCGGGAAAATTTGAACACTGAAGCTTTCTTT. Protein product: CASSAGRVLRENLNTEAFF.

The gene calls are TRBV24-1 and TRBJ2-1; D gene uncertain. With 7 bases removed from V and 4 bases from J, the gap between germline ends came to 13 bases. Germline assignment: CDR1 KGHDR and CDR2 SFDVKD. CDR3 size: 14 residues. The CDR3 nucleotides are TGTGCCACCAGCCTTCGTGAAGGTTACAATGAGCAGTTCTTC. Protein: CATSLREGYNEQFF.

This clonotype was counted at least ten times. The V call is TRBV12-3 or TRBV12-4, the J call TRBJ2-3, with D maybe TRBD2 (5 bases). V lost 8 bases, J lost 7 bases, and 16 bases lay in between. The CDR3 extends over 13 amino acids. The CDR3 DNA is TGTGCCAGCCGGGATCCGGCATACAATACGCAGTATTTT. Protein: CASRDPAYNTQYF.

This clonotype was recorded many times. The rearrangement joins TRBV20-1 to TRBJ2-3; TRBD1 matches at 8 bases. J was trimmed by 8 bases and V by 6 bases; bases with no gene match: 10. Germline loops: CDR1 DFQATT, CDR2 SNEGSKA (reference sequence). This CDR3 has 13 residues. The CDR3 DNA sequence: TGCAGTGCGAGGCGGGGAGACAGGGGTACGCAGTATTTT. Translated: CSARRGDRGTQYF.

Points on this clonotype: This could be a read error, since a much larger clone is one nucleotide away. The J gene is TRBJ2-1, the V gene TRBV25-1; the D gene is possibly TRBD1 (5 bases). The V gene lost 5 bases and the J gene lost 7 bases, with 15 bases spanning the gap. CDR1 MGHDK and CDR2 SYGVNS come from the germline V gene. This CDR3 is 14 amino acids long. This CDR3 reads CASSRPRAQNEQFF. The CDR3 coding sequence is TGTGCCAGCAGTCGGCCCAGGGCACAGAATGAGCAGTTCTTC.

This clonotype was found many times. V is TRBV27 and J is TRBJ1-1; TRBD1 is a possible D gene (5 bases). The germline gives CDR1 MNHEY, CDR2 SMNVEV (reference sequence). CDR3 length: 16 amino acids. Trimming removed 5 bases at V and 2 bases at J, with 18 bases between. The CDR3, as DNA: TGTGCCAGCAGTCCCCGACCGGGACCGGCTAACACTGAAGCTTTCTTT. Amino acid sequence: CASSPRPGPANTEAFF.

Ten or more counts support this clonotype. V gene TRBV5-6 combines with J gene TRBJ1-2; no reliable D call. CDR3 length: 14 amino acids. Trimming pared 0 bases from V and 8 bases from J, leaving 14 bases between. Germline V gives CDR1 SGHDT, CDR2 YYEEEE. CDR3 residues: CASSLGEGSDGYTF. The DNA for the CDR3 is TGTGCCAGCAGCTTGGGAGAGGGTTCGGACGGCTACACCTTC.

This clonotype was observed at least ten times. The CDR3 here is CASSSTLAGGGETQYF. CDR3 nucleotide sequence: TGTGCCAGCAGCTCGACTCTAGCGGGGGGAGGAGAGACCCAGTACTTC. This chain joins TRBV7-2 and TRBJ2-5; TRBD2 matches 11 bases. V gave up 4 bases and J gave up 4 bases; unmatched junction bases: 8. CDR1 is SGHTA, CDR2 FQGNSA, per germline. CDR3 length: 16 amino acids.

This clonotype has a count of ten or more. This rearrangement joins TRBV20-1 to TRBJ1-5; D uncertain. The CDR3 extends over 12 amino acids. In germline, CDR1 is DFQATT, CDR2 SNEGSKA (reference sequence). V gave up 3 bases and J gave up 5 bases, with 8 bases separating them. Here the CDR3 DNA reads TGCAGTGCTAGCGGGCCAGATCAGCCCCAGCATTTT. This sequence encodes CSASGPDQPQHF.

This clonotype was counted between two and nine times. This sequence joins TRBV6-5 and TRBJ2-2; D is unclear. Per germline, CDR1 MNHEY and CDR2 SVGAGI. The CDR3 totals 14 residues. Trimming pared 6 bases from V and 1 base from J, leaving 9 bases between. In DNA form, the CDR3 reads TGTGCCAGCAGATTCCCCGTGAACACCGGGGAGCTGTTTTTT. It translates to CASRFPVNTGELFF.

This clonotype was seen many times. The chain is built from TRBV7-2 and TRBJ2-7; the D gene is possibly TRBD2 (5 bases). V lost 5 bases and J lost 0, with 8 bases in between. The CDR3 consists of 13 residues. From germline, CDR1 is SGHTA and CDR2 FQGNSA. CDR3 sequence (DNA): TGTGCCAGCAGCCTGGACTTCTCCTACGAGCAGTACGTC. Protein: CASSLDFSYEQYV.

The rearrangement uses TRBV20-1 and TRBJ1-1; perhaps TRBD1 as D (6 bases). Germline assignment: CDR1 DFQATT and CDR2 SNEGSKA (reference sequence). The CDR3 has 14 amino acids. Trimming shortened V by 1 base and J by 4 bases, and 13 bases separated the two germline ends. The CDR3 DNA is TGCAGTGCTAGAGGTATGTCGGGGGCCACTGAAGCTTTCTTT. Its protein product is CSARGMSGATEAFF.

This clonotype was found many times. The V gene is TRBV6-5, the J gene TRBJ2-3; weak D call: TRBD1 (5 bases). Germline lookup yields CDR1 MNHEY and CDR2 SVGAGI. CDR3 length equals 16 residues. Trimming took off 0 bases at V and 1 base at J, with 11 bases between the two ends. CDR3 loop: CASSYSQGSGTDTQYF. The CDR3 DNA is TGTGCCAGCAGTTACTCGCAGGGATCAGGCACAGATACGCAGTATTTT.

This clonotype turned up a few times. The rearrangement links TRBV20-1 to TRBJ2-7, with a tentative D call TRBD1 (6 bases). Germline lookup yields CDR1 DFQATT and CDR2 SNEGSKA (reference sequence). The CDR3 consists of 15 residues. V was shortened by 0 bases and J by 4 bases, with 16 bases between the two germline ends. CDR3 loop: CSARDNRVGAYEQYF. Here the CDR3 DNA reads TGCAGTGCTAGAGATAACAGGGTTGGAGCTTACGAGCAGTACTTC.

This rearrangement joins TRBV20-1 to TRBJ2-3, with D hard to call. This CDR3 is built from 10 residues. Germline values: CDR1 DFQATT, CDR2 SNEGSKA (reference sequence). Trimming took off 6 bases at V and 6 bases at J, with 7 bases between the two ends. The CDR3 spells CSAWVDTQYF. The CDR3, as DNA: TGCAGTGCCTGGGTGGATACGCAGTATTTT.